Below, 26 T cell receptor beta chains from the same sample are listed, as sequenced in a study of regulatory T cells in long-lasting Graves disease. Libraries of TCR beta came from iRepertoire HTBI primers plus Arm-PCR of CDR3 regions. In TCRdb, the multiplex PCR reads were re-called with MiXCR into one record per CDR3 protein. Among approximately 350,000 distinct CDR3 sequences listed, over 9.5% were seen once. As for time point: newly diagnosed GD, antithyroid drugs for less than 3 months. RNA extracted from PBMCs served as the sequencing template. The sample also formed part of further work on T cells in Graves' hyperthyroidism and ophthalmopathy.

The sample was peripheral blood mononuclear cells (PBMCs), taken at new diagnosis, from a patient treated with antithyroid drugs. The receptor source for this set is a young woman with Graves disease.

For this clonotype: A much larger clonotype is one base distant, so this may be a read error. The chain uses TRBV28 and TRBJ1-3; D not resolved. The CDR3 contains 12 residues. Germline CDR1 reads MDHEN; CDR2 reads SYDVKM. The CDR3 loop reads CASSRTGSTIYF. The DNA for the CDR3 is TGTGCCAGCAGTCGTACTGGAAGCACCATATATTTT. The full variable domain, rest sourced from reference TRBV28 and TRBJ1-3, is DVKVTQSSRYLVKRTGEKVFLECVQDMDHENMFWYRQDPGLGLRLIYFSYDVKMKEKGDIPEGYSVSREKKERFSLILESASTNQTSMYLCASSRTGSTIYFGEGSWLTVV.

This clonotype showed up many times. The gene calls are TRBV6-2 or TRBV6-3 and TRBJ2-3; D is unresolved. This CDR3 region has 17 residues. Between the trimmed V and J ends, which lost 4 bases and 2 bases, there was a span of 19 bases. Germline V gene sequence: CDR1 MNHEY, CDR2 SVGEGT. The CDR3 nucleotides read TGTGCCAGCAGTTCCACCCCGGACGAACAGCACACAGATACGCAGTATTTT. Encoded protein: CASSSTPDEQHTDTQYF.

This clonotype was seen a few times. CDR3 region: CASSSPWDSTNYGYTF. As DNA, the CDR3 is TGTGCCAGCAGTTCGCCCTGGGACAGTACTAACTATGGCTACACCTTC. V gene TRBV28 combines with J gene TRBJ1-2, with 7 bases identical to TRBD1. With 4 bases clipped from V and 0 bases from J, the junction kept 8 bases outside the gene matches. There are 16 residues in the CDR3. Germline V gives CDR1 MDHEN, CDR2 SYDVKM.

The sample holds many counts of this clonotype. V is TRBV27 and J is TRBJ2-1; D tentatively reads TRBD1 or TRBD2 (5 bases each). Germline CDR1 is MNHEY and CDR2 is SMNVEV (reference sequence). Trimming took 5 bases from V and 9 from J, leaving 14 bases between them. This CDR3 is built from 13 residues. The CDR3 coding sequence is TGTGCCAGCAGTCAACTAGGGACGGGTGAGCAGTTCTTC. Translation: CASSQLGTGEQFF.

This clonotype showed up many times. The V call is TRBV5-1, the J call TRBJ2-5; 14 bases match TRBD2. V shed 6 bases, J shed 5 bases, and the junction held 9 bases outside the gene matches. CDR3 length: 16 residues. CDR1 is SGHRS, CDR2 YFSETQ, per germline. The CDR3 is CASTRLAGGPEETQYF. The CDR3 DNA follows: TGCGCCAGCACCCGACTAGCGGGAGGGCCGGAGGAGACCCAGTACTTC.

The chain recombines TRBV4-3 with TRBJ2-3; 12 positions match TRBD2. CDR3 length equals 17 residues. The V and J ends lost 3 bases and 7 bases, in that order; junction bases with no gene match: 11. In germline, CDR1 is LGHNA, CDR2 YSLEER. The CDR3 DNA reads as TGCGCCAGCAGCCATCCCGGACTAGCGGGATTGGAAAATACGCAGTATTTT. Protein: CASSHPGLAGLENTQYF.

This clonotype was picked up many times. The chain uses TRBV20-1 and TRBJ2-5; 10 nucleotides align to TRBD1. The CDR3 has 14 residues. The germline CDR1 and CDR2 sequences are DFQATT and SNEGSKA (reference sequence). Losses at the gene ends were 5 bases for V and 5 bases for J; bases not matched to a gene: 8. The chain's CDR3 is CSAHDRGRGETQYF. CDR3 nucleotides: TGCAGTGCTCATGACAGGGGGCGCGGGGAGACCCAGTACTTC.

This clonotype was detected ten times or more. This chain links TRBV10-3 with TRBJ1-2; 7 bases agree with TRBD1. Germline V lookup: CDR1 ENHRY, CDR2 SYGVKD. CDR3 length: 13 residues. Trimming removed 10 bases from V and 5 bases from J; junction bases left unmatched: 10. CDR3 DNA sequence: TGTGCCACGACCGACAGGGACCCATATGGCTACACCTTC. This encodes CATTDRDPYGYTF.

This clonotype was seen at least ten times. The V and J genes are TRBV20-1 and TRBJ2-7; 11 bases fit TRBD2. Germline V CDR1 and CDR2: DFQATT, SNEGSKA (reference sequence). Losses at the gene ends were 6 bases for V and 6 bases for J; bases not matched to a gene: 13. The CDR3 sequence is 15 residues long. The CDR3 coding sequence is TGCAGTGCCGTCTCTAGCGGGAGGTTGACTAGCGAGCAGTACTTC. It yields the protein CSAVSSGRLTSEQYF.

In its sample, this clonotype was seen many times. The CDR3 coding sequence is TGCGCCAGCAGCTTGGGGGGGAAGGCTTTCTTT. Its translation is CASSLGGKAFF. This chain joins TRBV5-1 and TRBJ1-1; maybe TRBD1 (5 bases). V shed 0 bases and J shed 11 bases, with 8 bases lying between them. Germline V gene data show CDR1 as SGHRS and CDR2 as YFSETQ. The CDR3 has 11 amino acids.

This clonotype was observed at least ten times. CDR3: CASSLASQRAFF. The CDR3 DNA reads as TGTGCCAGCAGCTTAGCTTCCCAGCGGGCTTTCTTT. V is TRBV7-8 and J is TRBJ1-1; D gene uncertain. The CDR3 length is 12 residues. V was clipped by 0 bases and J by 11 bases, with 10 bases between them. Germline assignment: CDR1 SGHVS and CDR2 FQNEAQ.

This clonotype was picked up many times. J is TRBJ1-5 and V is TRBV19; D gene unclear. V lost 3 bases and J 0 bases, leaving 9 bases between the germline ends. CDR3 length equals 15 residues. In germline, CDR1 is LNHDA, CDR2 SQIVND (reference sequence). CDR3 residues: CASSIFGYSNQPQHF. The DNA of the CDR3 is TGTGCCAGTAGTATCTTTGGGTATAGCAATCAGCCCCAGCATTTT.

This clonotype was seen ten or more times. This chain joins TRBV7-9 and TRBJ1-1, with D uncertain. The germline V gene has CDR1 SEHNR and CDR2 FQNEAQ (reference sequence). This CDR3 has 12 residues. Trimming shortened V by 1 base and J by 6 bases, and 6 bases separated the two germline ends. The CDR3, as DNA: TGTGCCAGCAGCTTAGGGCTCGCTGAAGCTTTCTTT. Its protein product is CASSLGLAEAFF. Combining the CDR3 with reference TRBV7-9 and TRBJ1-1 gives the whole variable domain DTGVSQNPRHKITKRGQNVTFRCDPISEHNRLYWYRQTLGQGPEFLTYFQNEAQLEKSRLLSDRFSAERPKGSFSTLEIQRTEQGDSAMYLCASSLGLAEAFFGQGTRLTVV.

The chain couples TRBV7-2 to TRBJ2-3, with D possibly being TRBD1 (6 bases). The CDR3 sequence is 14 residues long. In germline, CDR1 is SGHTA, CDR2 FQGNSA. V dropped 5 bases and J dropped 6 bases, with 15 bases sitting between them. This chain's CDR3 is CASSRDTPVDTQYF. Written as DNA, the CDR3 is TGTGCCAGCAGCCGGGACACACCTGTGGATACGCAGTATTTT. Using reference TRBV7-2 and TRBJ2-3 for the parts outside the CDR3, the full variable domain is GAGVSQSPSNKVTEKGKDVELRCDPISGHTALYWYRQSLGQGLEFLIYFQGNSAPDKSGLPSDRFSAERTGGSVSTLTIQRTQQEDSAVYLCASSRDTPVDTQYFGPGTRLTVL.

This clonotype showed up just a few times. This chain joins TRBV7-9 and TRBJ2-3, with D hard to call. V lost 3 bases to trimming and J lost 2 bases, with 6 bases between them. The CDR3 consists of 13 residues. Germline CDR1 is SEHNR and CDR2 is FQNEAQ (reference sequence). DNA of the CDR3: TGTGCCAGCAGCTTTTCACCCACAGATACGCAGTATTTT. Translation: CASSFSPTDTQYF.

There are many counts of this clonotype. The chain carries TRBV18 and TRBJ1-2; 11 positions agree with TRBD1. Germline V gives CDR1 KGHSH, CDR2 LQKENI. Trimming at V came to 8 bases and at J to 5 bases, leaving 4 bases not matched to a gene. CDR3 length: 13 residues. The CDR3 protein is CASHGQGAYGYTF. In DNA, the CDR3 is TGTGCCAGCCACGGACAGGGGGCGTATGGCTACACCTTC.

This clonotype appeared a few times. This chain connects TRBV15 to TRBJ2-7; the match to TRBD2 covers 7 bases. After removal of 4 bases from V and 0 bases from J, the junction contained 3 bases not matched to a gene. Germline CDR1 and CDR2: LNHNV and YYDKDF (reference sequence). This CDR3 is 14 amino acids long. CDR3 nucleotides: TGTGCCACCAGCACACGGACTAGCTCCTACGAGCAGTACTTC. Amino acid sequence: CATSTRTSSYEQYF.

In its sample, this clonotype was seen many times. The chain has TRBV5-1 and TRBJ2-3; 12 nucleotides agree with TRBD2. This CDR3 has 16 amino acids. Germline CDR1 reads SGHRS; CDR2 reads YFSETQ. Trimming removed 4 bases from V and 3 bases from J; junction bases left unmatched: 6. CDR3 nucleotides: TGCGCCAGCAGCACCCTAGCGGGAGGGCAAACAGATACGCAGTATTTT. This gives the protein CASSTLAGGQTDTQYF.

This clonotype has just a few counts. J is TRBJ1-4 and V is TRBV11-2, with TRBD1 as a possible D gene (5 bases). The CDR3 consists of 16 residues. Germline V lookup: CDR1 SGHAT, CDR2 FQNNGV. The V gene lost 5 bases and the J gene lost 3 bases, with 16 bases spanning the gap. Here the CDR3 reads CASSPGPTVSNEKLFF. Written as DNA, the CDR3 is TGTGCCAGCAGCCCGGGACCGACAGTTTCTAATGAAAAACTGTTTTTT.

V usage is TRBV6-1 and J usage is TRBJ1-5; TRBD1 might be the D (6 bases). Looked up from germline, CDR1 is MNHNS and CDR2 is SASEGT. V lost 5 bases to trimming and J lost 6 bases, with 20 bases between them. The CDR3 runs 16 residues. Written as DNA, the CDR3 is TGTGCCAGCAGTCGAACCACTCCAGGGGAAGGTCAGCCCCAGCATTTT. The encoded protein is CASSRTTPGEGQPQHF.

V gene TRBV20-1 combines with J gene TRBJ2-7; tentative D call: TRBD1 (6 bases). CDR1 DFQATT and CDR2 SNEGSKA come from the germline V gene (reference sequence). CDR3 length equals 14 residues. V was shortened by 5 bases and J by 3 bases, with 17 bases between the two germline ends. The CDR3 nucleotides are TGCAGTGCTCCCTCCTTACAGGGTATCTACGAGCAGTACTTC. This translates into CSAPSLQGIYEQYF.

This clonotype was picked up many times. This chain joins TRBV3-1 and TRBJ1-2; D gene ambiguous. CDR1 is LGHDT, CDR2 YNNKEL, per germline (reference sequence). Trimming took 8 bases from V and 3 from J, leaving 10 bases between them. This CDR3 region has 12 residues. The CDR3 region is CASASKYYGYTF. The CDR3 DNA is TGTGCCAGCGCGTCAAAATACTATGGCTACACCTTC.

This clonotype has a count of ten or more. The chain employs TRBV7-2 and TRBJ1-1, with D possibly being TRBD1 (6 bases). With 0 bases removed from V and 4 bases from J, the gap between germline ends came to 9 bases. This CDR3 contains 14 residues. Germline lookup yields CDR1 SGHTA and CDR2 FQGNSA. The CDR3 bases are TGTGCCAGCAGCTTAGCGCTAGGGGGCACTGAAGCTTTCTTT. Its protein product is CASSLALGGTEAFF.

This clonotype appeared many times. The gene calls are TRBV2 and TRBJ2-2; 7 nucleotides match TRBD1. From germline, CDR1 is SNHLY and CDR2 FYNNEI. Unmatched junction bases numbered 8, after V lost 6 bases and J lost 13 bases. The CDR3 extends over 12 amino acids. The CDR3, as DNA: TGTGCCAGCAGCGAAACCAACAGGGGGCTGTTTTTT. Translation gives CASSETNRGLFF.

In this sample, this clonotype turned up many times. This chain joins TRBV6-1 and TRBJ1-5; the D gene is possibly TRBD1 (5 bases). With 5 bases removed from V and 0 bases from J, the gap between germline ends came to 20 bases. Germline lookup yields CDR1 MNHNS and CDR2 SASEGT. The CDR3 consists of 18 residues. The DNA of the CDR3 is TGTGCCAGCAGTCTATGGACACCCAGAAAGGATAGCAATCAGCCCCAGCATTTT. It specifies CASSLWTPRKDSNQPQHF.

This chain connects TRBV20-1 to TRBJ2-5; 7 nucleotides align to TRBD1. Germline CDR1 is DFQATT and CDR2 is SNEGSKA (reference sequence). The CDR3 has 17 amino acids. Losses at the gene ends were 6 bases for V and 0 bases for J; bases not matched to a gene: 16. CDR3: CSAPTSEQGTYQETQYF. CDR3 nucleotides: TGCAGTGCCCCCACCTCCGAACAGGGGACGTACCAAGAGACCCAGTACTTC.